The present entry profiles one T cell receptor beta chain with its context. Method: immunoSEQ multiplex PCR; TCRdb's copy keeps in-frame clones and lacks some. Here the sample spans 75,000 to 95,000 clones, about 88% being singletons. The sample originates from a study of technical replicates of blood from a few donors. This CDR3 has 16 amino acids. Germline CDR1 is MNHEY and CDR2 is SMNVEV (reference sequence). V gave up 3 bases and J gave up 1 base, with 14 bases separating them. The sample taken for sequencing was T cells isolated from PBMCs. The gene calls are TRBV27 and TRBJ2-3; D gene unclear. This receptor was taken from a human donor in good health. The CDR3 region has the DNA TGTGCCAGCAGTTTTGGGCCGGTCGACCGCACAGATACGCAGTATTTT. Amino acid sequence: CASSFGPVDRTDTQYF.